Shown below are 27 T cell receptor beta chains from a single sample sequenced in a study of metastatic and nonmetastatic thyroid tumors. Until they underwent thyroid surgery, no patient had received any treatment. TCRdb redid the clone calls on the PCR reads using MiXCR. The sample contains some 64,000 clones, 4% to 4.5% of which appear only once. The sample taken for sequencing was blood. These receptors were collected from a female donor with papillary thyroid cancer or a benign thyroid nodule (not recorded which). Some clones in this sample may be carry-over from other donors' samples.

In this sample, this clone turned up many times. V is TRBV30 and J is TRBJ1-5; D call uncertain. Germline CDR1 and CDR2: GTSNPN and SVGIG (reference sequence). The V gene lost 0 bases and the J gene lost 6 bases, with 9 bases spanning the gap. This CDR3 region has 13 residues. The CDR3 DNA sequence: TGTGCCTGGAGTGTACGGGGAGCTCAGCCCCAGCATTTT. Translating gives CAWSVRGAQPQHF.

This clone was observed a few times. The rearrangement links TRBV5-1 to TRBJ2-7, with 7 bases that match TRBD1. The V gene end was trimmed by 0 bases and the J gene end by 1 base; junction bases not matched to a gene: 4. The germline V gene has CDR1 SGHRS and CDR2 YFSETQ. This CDR3 region has 15 residues. The CDR3 nucleotides are TGCGCCAGCAGCTTGGGACCGACAGGGTCCTACGAGCAGTACTTC. Amino acids: CASSLGPTGSYEQYF. The entire variable domain, with the rest obtained from reference TRBV5-1 and TRBJ2-7, is as follows: KAGVTQTPRYLIKTRGQQVTLSCSPISGHRSVSWYQQTPGQGLQFLFEYFSETQRNKGNFPGRFSGRQFSNSRSEMNVSTLELGDSALYLCASSLGPTGSYEQYFGPGTRLTVT.

V and J are TRBV24-1 and TRBJ2-2; D is unresolved. Germline V lookup: CDR1 KGHDR, CDR2 SFDVKD. The CDR3 has 14 amino acids. The germline V and J ends were trimmed by 0 bases and 6 bases, with 7 bases remaining between them. The CDR3 nucleotides are TGTGCCACCAGTGATTTGGTCCGTTCCGGGGAGCTGTTTTTT. Amino acid sequence: CATSDLVRSGELFF.

The chain recombines TRBV6-5 with TRBJ2-3; TRBD2 matches 7 bases. Losses at the gene ends were 3 bases for V and 1 base for J; bases not matched to a gene: 4. In germline, CDR1 is MNHEY, CDR2 SVGAGI. The CDR3 has 15 residues. The CDR3 here is CASSYRAGGTDTQYF. In nucleotides, the CDR3 is TGTGCCAGCAGTTATAGGGCGGGAGGCACAGATACGCAGTATTTT.

Ten or more counts support this clone. This chain connects TRBV30 to TRBJ2-7; D not resolved. In germline, CDR1 is GTSNPN, CDR2 SVGIG (reference sequence). The V end lost 1 base, the J end lost 5 bases, and 9 bases lay between the germline ends. This CDR3 is 12 amino acids long. The CDR3 loop is CAWSASEHEQYF. CDR3 in DNA: TGTGCCTGGAGTGCCTCTGAGCACGAGCAGTACTTC.

This clone has more than one count but fewer than ten. This may arise from a read error, as a much more abundant clone is one base away. This rearrangement joins TRBV20-1 to TRBJ2-1; either TRBD1 or TRBD2 may fit D (5 bases each). Trimming shortened V by 6 bases and J by 0 bases, and 18 bases separated the two germline ends. CDR1 and CDR2 from the germline V gene are DFQATT and SNEGSKA (reference sequence). The CDR3 sequence is 16 residues long. CDR3 nucleotides: TGCAGTGCAAAGGGGCCAGCGGCCCGCTCCTACAATGAGCAGTTCTTC. As protein: CSAKGPAARSYNEQFF.

This clone showed up many times. J is TRBJ2-5 and V is TRBV19, with TRBD2 matching 8 bases. The CDR3 runs 14 residues. Losses at the gene ends were 5 bases for V and 1 base for J; bases not matched to a gene: 3. The V gene's germline CDR1 is LNHDA and CDR2 SQIVND (reference sequence). CDR3 region: CASSDSGAQETQYF. The CDR3 DNA sequence: TGTGCCAGTAGTGATAGCGGGGCCCAAGAGACCCAGTACTTC.

There are many counts of this clone. An end of the junction does not agree with germline; a read error may underlie this. The chain employs TRBV7-7 and TRBJ2-1; TRBD2 aligns across 14 bases. CDR1 SSHAT and CDR2 FNYEAQ come from the germline V gene (reference sequence). CDR3 length: 15 residues. The CDR3 DNA is TGTGCTAGCAGCTTAGGGACTAGCGGGAGCTATGAGCAGTTCTTC. It is translated as CASSLGTSGSYEQFF.

This clone was detected ten times or more. V is TRBV19 and J is TRBJ1-1; 8 nucleotides align to TRBD1. The CDR3 is 15 amino acids. The germline V gene has CDR1 LNHDA and CDR2 SQIVND (reference sequence). Trimming took 10 bases from V and 0 from J; bases not matched to a gene: 10. CDR3 sequence (DNA): TGTGCCACAAGAAACGCGGGACAGGTGAACACTGAAGCTTTCTTT. As protein: CATRNAGQVNTEAFF.

In this sample, this clone turned up a few times. V and J are TRBV4-1 and TRBJ1-4, with D possibly being TRBD1 (6 bases). Germline assignment: CDR1 MGHRA and CDR2 YSYEKL. The V gene lost 0 bases and the J gene lost 7 bases, with 12 bases spanning the gap. This CDR3 contains 15 residues. The CDR3 loop is CASSQEWGQSEKLFF. CDR3 sequence (DNA): TGCGCCAGCAGCCAAGAATGGGGGCAGAGTGAAAAACTGTTTTTT.

This clone was observed at least ten times. The chain recombines TRBV6-1 with TRBJ1-1; TRBD1 might be the D (6 bases). CDR3 length: 16 amino acids. Between the trimmed V and J ends, which lost 5 bases and 4 bases, there was a span of 20 bases. Germline V CDR1 and CDR2: MNHNS, SASEGT. This CDR3 reads CASSSGGRGTSTEAFF. CDR3 nucleotides: TGTGCCAGCAGTTCCGGGGGGCGGGGGACCTCCACTGAAGCTTTCTTT.

A few counts support this clone. The chain links TRBV5-1 to TRBJ1-1, with 7 bases identical to TRBD1. The CDR3 contains 18 residues. With V trimmed by 5 bases and J by 3 bases, 19 bases remained unmatched. CDR1 SGHRS and CDR2 YFSETQ come from the germline V gene. CDR3 residues: CASSPVGGGAAVYTEAFF. The CDR3 DNA follows: TGCGCCAGCAGTCCTGTTGGAGGGGGCGCGGCTGTCTACACTGAAGCTTTCTTT.

This clone was counted between two and nine times. One end of the junction fails to match germline, which may point to a read error. The chain has TRBV11-3 and TRBJ1-2; TRBD1 matches at 7 bases. The germline gives CDR1 SGHNT, CDR2 YENEEA. The CDR3 covers 14 residues. CDR3 nucleotide sequence: TGTGCCAGCAGCTTAGGACGGGACAGATATGGCTATACCTTC. Its translation: CASSLGRDRYGYTF.

V is TRBV6-1 and J is TRBJ2-7, with 8 bases matching TRBD2. Germline-derived CDR1 and CDR2 are MNHNS and SASEGT. Losses at the gene ends were 6 bases for V and 3 bases for J; bases not matched to a gene: 10. CDR3 length: 15 amino acids. In nucleotides, the CDR3 is TGTGCCAGCAGACCGTATAGCGGGACGGGCTACGAGCAGTACTTC. This codes for CASRPYSGTGYEQYF.

In this sample, this clone turned up many times. V gene TRBV4-2 combines with J gene TRBJ1-5, with a weak D call TRBD1 (6 bases). This CDR3 region has 14 residues. CDR1 LGHNA and CDR2 YNFKEQ come from the germline V gene. Trimming removed 3 bases at V and 5 bases at J, with 11 bases between. The CDR3 region has the DNA TGTGCCAGCAGCCAGGAACAGGGAGATCAGCCCCAGCATTTT. This gives the protein CASSQEQGDQPQHF.

V and J are TRBV5-1 and TRBJ2-5; 8 bases match TRBD2. The CDR3 consists of 14 residues. The germline gives CDR1 SGHRS, CDR2 YFSETQ. Trimming removed 6 bases from V and 4 bases from J; junction bases left unmatched: 8. CDR3 protein: CASMREEAIETQYF. The DNA of the CDR3 is TGCGCCAGCATGCGGGAGGAGGCGATAGAGACCCAGTACTTC.

This clone was picked up a small number of times. V and J are TRBV15 and TRBJ2-2; 8 nucleotides align to TRBD2. V was pared by 1 base and J by 0 bases, with 7 bases of the junction left unmatched. The germline CDR1 and CDR2 sequences are LNHNV and YYDKDF (reference sequence). This CDR3 region has 18 residues. CDR3: CATSRAVAGHPNTGELFF. The CDR3 DNA sequence: TGTGCCACCAGCAGAGCGGTAGCGGGACATCCGAACACCGGGGAGCTGTTTTTT.

This clone occurred many times. At the DNA level, this CDR3 is encoded by other sequences in the same sample as well. The rearrangement links TRBV5-6 to TRBJ1-2; no clear D. V dropped 0 bases and J dropped 4 bases, with 10 bases sitting between them. The CDR3 has 14 residues. From germline, CDR1 is SGHDT and CDR2 YYEEEE. As DNA, the CDR3 is TGTGCCAGCAGCTTGGGGCGTCTAAGCTATGGCTACACCTTC. Amino acids: CASSLGRLSYGYTF.

This clone was counted between two and nine times. V and J are TRBV6-1 and TRBJ2-3; weak D call: TRBD2 (7 bases). The CDR3 length is 15 residues. CDR1 and CDR2 (germline): MNHNS, SASEGT. Trimming took off 8 bases at V and 3 bases at J, with 18 bases between the two ends. The CDR3 region has the DNA TGTGCCAGCTGGGGGGGCAGGGTGCTGACAGATACGCAGTATTTT. Translated, it gives CASWGGRVLTDTQYF.

With regard to this clone: Other DNA sequences in the sample encode the same CDR3. The chain carries TRBV6-1 and TRBJ2-1; the D gene is possibly TRBD2 (6 bases). Looked up from germline, CDR1 is MNHNS and CDR2 is SASEGT. The CDR3 length is 17 residues. V was cut by 4 bases and J by 8 bases, with 24 bases left in between. CDR3 DNA: TGTGCCAGCAGTGCCTCGTCTGGTAGCGGTAGAAGGTATGAGCAGTTCTTC. Its protein product is CASSASSGSGRRYEQFF.

This clone was counted many times. J is TRBJ2-7 and V is TRBV2; D gene ambiguous. Per germline, CDR1 SNHLY and CDR2 FYNNEI. The CDR3 is made up of 14 amino acids. Trimming removed 2 bases at V and 5 bases at J, with 13 bases between. The CDR3 coding sequence is TGTGCCAGCAGTGAATTGGTCCAACACCACGAGCAGTACTTC. This encodes CASSELVQHHEQYF.

With regard to this clone: A read error may explain this, as a much larger clone is one base away. V and J are TRBV20-1 and TRBJ2-5; D tentatively fits TRBD1 or TRBD2 (5 bases each). The ends were cut back, 5 bases at V and 5 bases at J, with 18 bases in the middle. CDR1 is DFQATT and CDR2 is SNEGSKA in the germline V gene (reference sequence). The CDR3 has 14 residues. CDR3 nucleotide sequence: TGCAGTGCTCCGCCGGGACCCAACACGGAGACCCAGTACTTC. This codes for CSAPPGPNTETQYF.

This clone was seen many times. The V gene is TRBV6-1, the J gene TRBJ1-6; D is undetermined. The V gene's germline CDR1 is MNHNS and CDR2 SASEGT. The CDR3 is made up of 12 amino acids. Trimming stripped 5 bases from V and 8 bases from J, with 7 bases between. The DNA of the CDR3 is TGTGCCAGCAGTTACCCAGATTCACCCCTCCACTTT. Its protein is CASSYPDSPLHF.

This clone was detected many times. A much more abundant neighbour one base away suggests this may be a read error. The J gene is TRBJ1-2, the V gene TRBV20-1, with D possibly matching TRBD1 (5 bases). Deletions cut 0 bases from V and 7 bases from J, with 12 bases between. The CDR3 covers 13 residues. Germline V gives CDR1 DFQATT, CDR2 SNEGSKA (reference sequence). Here the CDR3 reads CSARDPTACGYTF. The DNA of the CDR3 is TGCAGTGCTAGAGACCCGACAGCGTGTGGCTACACCTTC.

V gene TRBV27 combines with J gene TRBJ1-1; 8 bases are a match to TRBD1. The CDR3 runs 15 residues. V gave up 5 bases and J gave up 2 bases; unmatched junction bases: 7. Germline V lookup: CDR1 MNHEY, CDR2 SMNVEV (reference sequence). The CDR3 loop is CASSPAGTGNTEAFF. CDR3 coding DNA: TGTGCCAGCAGTCCTGCGGGGACAGGAAACACTGAAGCTTTCTTT.

This clone was counted ten times or more. J is TRBJ2-7 and V is TRBV10-3, with TRBD2 matching over 8 bases. Germline V CDR1 and CDR2: ENHRY, SYGVKD. With 7 bases clipped from V and 6 bases from J, the junction kept 11 bases outside the gene matches. CDR3 length: 14 amino acids. The CDR3 here is CAITPSGGEGEQYF. The CDR3 nucleotides read TGTGCCATCACCCCGAGCGGGGGAGAGGGCGAGCAGTACTTC.

Remarks on this clone: A much larger clone lies a single base off, so this may be a read error. The chain combines TRBV18 with TRBJ2-1; 9 positions agree with TRBD2. CDR1 and CDR2 from the germline V gene are KGHSH and LQKENI. The CDR3 contains 17 residues. In DNA form, the CDR3 reads TGTGCCGGCTCACCACGTCTAGCGGGATGGAGGGGCAATGAGCAGTTCTTC. Translated: CAGSPRLAGWRGNEQFF.